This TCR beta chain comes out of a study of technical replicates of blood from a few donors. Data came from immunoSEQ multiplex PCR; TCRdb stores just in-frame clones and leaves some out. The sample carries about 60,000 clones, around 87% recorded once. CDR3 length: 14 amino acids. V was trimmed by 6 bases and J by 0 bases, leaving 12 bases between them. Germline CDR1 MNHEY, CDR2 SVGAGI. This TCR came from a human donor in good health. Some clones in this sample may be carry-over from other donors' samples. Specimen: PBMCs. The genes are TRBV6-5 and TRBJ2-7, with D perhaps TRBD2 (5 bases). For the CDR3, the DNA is TGTGCCAGCAGCCTAAATCGGGACTCCTACGAGCAGTACTTC. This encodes CASSLNRDSYEQYF.